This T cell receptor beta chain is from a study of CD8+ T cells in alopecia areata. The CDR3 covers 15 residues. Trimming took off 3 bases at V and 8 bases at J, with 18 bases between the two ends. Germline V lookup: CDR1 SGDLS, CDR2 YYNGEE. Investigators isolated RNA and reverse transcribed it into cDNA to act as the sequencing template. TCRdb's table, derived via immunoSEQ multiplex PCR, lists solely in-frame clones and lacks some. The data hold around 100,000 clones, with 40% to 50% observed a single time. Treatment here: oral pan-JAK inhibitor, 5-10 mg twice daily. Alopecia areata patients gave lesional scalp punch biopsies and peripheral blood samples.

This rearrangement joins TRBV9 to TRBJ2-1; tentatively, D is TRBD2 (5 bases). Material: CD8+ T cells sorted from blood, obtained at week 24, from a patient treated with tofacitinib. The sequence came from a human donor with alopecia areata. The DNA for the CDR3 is TGTGCCAGCAGCGGCGACCCAGGACCTAGCCATGAGCAGTTCTTC. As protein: CASSGDPGPSHEQFF.